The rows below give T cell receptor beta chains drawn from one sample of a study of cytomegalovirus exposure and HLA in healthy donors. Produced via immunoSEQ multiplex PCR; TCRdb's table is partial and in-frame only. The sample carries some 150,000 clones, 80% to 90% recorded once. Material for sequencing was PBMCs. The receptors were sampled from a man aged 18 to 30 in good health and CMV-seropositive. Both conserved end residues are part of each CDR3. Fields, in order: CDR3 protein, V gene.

cdr3_aa: CVNPGNYGYTF; v_call: TRBV5-3
cdr3_aa: CASWRSGRKLEQYF; v_call: TRBV25-1
cdr3_aa: CASSYSSSPRLDEQYF; v_call: TRBV6-5
cdr3_aa: CAWSVRLAETQYF; v_call: TRBV30
cdr3_aa: CASSDRRYSNQPQHF; v_call: TRBV27
cdr3_aa: CASSPTDRGLETQYF; v_call: TRBV6-5
cdr3_aa: CASSLDVVAGGDNEQFF; v_call: TRBV7-2
cdr3_aa: CASNKQAPGTDTQYF; v_call: TRBV5-4
cdr3_aa: CASRKAGTRNTGELFF; v_call: TRBV27
cdr3_aa: CASSVGQGLTDTQYF; v_call: TRBV9
cdr3_aa: CASSVALGGHSDTQYF; v_call: TRBV9
cdr3_aa: CASSQRLGSEPQHF; v_call: TRBV4-3
cdr3_aa: CATSRDFGTNYNEQFF; v_call: TRBV15
cdr3_aa: CASSLANQGLANVLTF; v_call: TRBV7-9
cdr3_aa: CASSFGTGPYEQYF; v_call: TRBV27
cdr3_aa: CASSLGEGYGYTF; v_call: TRBV5-4
cdr3_aa: CASSDRGLAGVGANVLTF; v_call: TRBV6-1
cdr3_aa: CASSEKRSLGQPYF; v_call: TRBV6-1
cdr3_aa: CASSLIGGADYGYTF; v_call: TRBV5-1
cdr3_aa: CASSPDRDYGYTF; v_call: TRBV7-6
cdr3_aa: CASRDRGFSYEQYF; v_call: TRBV27
cdr3_aa: CASSLRQGPSTNEKLFF; v_call: TRBV5-6
cdr3_aa: CASWRRGAENIQYF; v_call: TRBV13